The rows below give T cell receptor beta chains drawn from one sample of a study of cytomegalovirus exposure and HLA in healthy donors. The repertoire was sequenced with immunoSEQ multiplex PCR; TCRdb's copy has only in-frame clones and lacks some. The sample has 90,000 to 100,000 clones, more than 60% seen once. Sequencing input: PBMCs. The receptors here all came from a man aged 25 to 40 in good health and CMV-seronegative. Each CDR3 is given with its conserved first and last residue. The D gene is left open where the match is weak. Size tells how often a clone was seen (once, few, many) or the class of an expanded clone, and some rows leave it out.

>TRBJ2-1|TRBV9|NA|TRBD1
TGTGCCAGCAGCTCCCGGACAGGGTTATCTAAGAATGAGCAGTTCTTC
CASSSRTGLSKNEQFF
>TRBJ1-6|TRBV10-1|NA|TRBD1
TGCGCCAGCAGTCTCAGGGGGGATTCACCCCTCCACTTT
CASSLRGDSPLHF
>TRBJ2-6|TRBV6-1|few|NA
TGTGCCAGCAGTGCGGGACTGACTAGCTCTGGGGCCAACGTCCTGACTTTC
CASSAGLTSSGANVLTF
>TRBJ1-2|TRBV7-8|NA|TRBD1
TGTGCCAGCAGCTTAAAGCAGGGGGCTGCAGGCTACACCTTC
CASSLKQGAAGYTF
>TRBJ1-2|TRBV28|NA|TRBD1
TGTGCCAGCAGAACCGGGACAGGGGTCTGGGGCTACACCTTC
CASRTGTGVWGYTF
>TRBJ2-5|TRBV11-3|NA|NA
TGTGCCAGCAGCTTAGACGGCAGGGTGTCTGAGACCCAGTACTTC
CASSLDGRVSETQYF
>TRBJ2-1|TRBV7-2|NA|TRBD1
TGTGCCAGCAGAGAAAACAGGGGATCTTCCTACAATGAGCAGTTCTTC
CASRENRGSSYNEQFF
>TRBJ1-1|TRBV19|once|NA
TGTGCCAGTAGTACTTCGTTGAACACTGAAGCTTTCTTT
CASSTSLNTEAFF
>TRBJ1-5|TRBV18|NA|TRBD1
TGTGCCAGCTCACCCGGGACAGGGAATTCCGGCAATCAGCCCCAGCATTTT
CASSPGTGNSGNQPQHF
>TRBJ2-5|TRBV11-3|NA|NA
TGTGCCAGCAGCTTTGGAGACGGATACCAAGAGACCCAGTACTTC
CASSFGDGYQETQYF
>TRBJ2-2|TRBV11-3|NA|TRBD2
TGTGCCAGCAGCCCAAGCGGGGTGAACACCGGGGAGCTGTTTTTT
CASSPSGVNTGELFF
>TRBJ2-7|TRBV30|NA|NA
TGTGCCTGGAGCGAACTCTACGAGCAGTACTTC
CAWSELYEQYF
>TRBJ2-7|TRBV7-2|NA|NA
TGTGCCAGCAGCTTGTTCGCGGCCAGCTCCTACGAGCAGTACTTC
CASSLFAASSYEQYF
>TRBJ2-4|TRBV29-1|NA|TRBD1
TGCAGCGTTGACGCGCCGGGACAGGGTTCTACGATTCAGTACTTC
CSVDAPGQGSTIQYF
>TRBJ2-7|TRBV25-1|NA|TRBD1
TGTGCCAGCACAGCTTTGGACAGGGTTGCCTACGAGCAGTACTTC
CASTALDRVAYEQYF
>TRBJ1-5|TRBV4-2|NA|NA
TGTGCCAGCAGCCAAGCGGGGAGGGGCGACCGTCAGCCCCAGCATTTT
CASSQAGRGDRQPQHF
>TRBJ1-4|TRBV6-5|NA|NA
TGTGCCGGCAGTTACTCGTGGGGGGCTAATGAAAAACTGTTTTTT
CAGSYSWGANEKLFF
>TRBJ2-7|TRBV4-3|NA|NA
TGCGCCAGCAGCCAGGGGGCTAGGGTGAACGAGCAGTACTTC
CASSQGARVNEQYF
>TRBJ2-1|TRBV2|NA|TRBD2
TGTGCCAGCAGCAACTTTGGCGGGGGGGCAAACAATGAGCAGTTCTTC
CASSNFGGGANNEQFF
>TRBJ2-3|TRBV5-4|NA|TRBD1
TGTGCCAGCAGCTTCGGACAGGGGAGCACAGATACGCAGTATTTT
CASSFGQGSTDTQYF
>TRBJ1-2|TRBV7-9|few|NA
TGTGCCAGCAGCTTAGTGGCCAGGGACTATGGCTACACCTTC
CASSLVARDYGYTF
>TRBJ1-1|TRBV5-1|NA|TRBD1
TGCGCCAGCAGCTCCGAGGGGGCGCCTGAAGCTTTCTTT
CASSSEGAPEAFF
>TRBJ2-7|TRBV7-9|NA|TRBD1
TGTTCCAGCAGCCCCACCCCGGGACAGGGGACCTACGAGCAGTACTTC
CSSSPTPGQGTYEQYF
>TRBJ2-5|TRBV14|NA|TRBD1
TGTGCCAGCAGAGACAGGGGTGGGGAGACCCAGTACTTC
CASRDRGGETQYF
>TRBJ2-1|TRBV7-2|NA|NA
TGTGCCAGCAGCTTAGTTTCGGGAATAGCAGGCAATGAGCAGTTCTTC
CASSLVSGIAGNEQFF
>TRBJ1-2|TRBV5-1|NA|NA
TGCGCCAGCAGCTCCCGGGCAAGGGGGAACTATGGCTACACCTTC
CASSSRARGNYGYTF
>TRBJ1-1|TRBV5-1|NA|NA
TGCGCCAGCAGCTTGCAGGGGCACACTGAAGCTTTCTTT
CASSLQGHTEAFF
>TRBJ1-5|TRBV28|few|NA
TGTGCCAGCAGAGCCGGGACAACCGGCAATCAGCCCCAGCATTTT
CASRAGTTGNQPQHF
>TRBJ2-7|TRBV7-8|NA|NA
TGTGCCAGCAGCTTAGTCCGGGGCGAGCAGTACTTC
CASSLVRGEQYF
>TRBJ2-7|TRBV7-9|few|TRBD1
TGTGCCAGCAGCTTGAGCCGGGACAGAAGCTACGAGCAGTACTTC
CASSLSRDRSYEQYF
>TRBJ2-1|TRBV4-2|NA|TRBD2
TGTGCCAGCAGCCAAGATCCGGGCGGGGGCTACAATGAGCAGTTCTTC
CASSQDPGGGYNEQFF
>TRBJ2-1|TRBV5-1|NA|TRBD2
TGCGCCAGCAGTGGGGTAGCGGGACAAAATGAGCAGTTCTTC
CASSGVAGQNEQFF